This TCR beta chain was retrieved from a study of cytomegalovirus exposure and HLA in healthy donors. General study results and limits: Immune exposure information comprised only CMV serostatus. It emerged from a later analysis that several of the most significant clusters appeared to be linked to common viral pathogens.

About this clone itself: Its target is not known.

Trimming pared 0 bases from V and 8 bases from J, leaving 19 bases between. This CDR3 has 17 residues. PCR amplification relied on 60 Vbeta primers (plus 13 Jbeta primers). Sequencing was performed with immunoSEQ multiplex PCR; in TCRdb, only in-frame clones are kept and a portion is missing. The sample holds about 130,000 clones, roughly 85% seen once. The sequenced material came from PBMCs. The chain couples TRBV6-7 to TRBJ1-4, with D perhaps matching TRBD1 (5 bases). TRBV6-7 is an open reading frame, and its role is uncertain. The sequence was collected from a man aged 40-55 years in good health and CMV-seronegative. The CDR3 nucleotides read TGTGCCAGCAGTTACTCGATGATGGCGCGGACATTCGAAAAACTGTTTTTT. This encodes CASSYSMMARTFEKLFF.